A selection of T cell receptor beta chains follows, all from one sample in a study of immune cell composition in non-small cell lung cancer. Assay: immunoSEQ multiplex PCR; the TCRdb copy retains only in-frame clones and omits some. The sample has approximately 14,000 clones; roughly 70% are singletons. Sequenced sample: lung tumor tissue. Receptors originate from a human donor with non-small cell lung cancer. Each CDR3 is given with its conserved first and last residue. D genes are given only for firm matches. For some rows the clone size is stated as once, few or many, or as a class when expanded; others skip it.

v_call	cdr3_length	d_call	clone_size	j_call	cdr3_nt	cdr3_aa
TRBV11-2	15	TRBD1	once	TRBJ1-2	TGTGCCAGCAGCTTATCGGTCCGGACAGGGGCCCTCTACACCTTC	CASSLSVRTGALYTF
TRBV6-1	14	-	-	TRBJ1-2	TGTGCCAGCAGTCCCTGGCAGGGGTTTTTTGGCTACACCTTC	CASSPWQGFFGYTF
TRBV7-9	14	TRBD1	-	TRBJ2-7	TGTGCCAGCAGCTGGGGACAGGGATCCTACGAGCAGTACTTC	CASSWGQGSYEQYF
TRBV19	12	-	-	TRBJ1-5	TGTGCCAGTAGACAGGGCAATCAGCCCCAGCATTTT	CASRQGNQPQHF
TRBV27	15	TRBD1	-	TRBJ2-7	TGTGCCAGCAGTCCAACCGGGACAGGGGGTTGGGAGCAGTACTTC	CASSPTGTGGWEQYF
TRBV19	16	-	-	TRBJ2-2	TGTGCCAGTAGTATCGCTTCGGGGAGGAACACCGGGGAGCTGTTTTTT	CASSIASGRNTGELFF
TRBV27	12	-	-	TRBJ1-2	TGTGCCAGCAGAACAGGCACGGCTGGCTACACCTTC	CASRTGTAGYTF
TRBV7-9	14	-	-	TRBJ2-5	TGTGCCAGCAGCTTAGGGCCGGGCGGGGAGACCCAGTACTTC	CASSLGPGGETQYF
TRBV7-2	15	-	-	TRBJ2-2	TGTGCCAGCAGCTTATATCAGGCGAACACCGGGGAGCTGTTTTTT	CASSLYQANTGELFF
TRBV4-3	15	TRBD1	-	TRBJ1-2	TGCGCCAGCAGCCAAGACTATGACAGGGCTGCTGGCTACACCTTC	CASSQDYDRAAGYTF